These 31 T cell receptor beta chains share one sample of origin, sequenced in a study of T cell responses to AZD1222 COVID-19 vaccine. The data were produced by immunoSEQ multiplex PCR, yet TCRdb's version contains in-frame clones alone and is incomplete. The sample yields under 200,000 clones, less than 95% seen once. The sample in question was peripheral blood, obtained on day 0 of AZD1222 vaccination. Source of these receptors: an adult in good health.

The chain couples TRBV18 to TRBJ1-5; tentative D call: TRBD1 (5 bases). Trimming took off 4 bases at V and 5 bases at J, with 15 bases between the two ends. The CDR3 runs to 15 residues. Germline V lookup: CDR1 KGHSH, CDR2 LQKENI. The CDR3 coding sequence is TGTGCCAGCTCACAAGGACAACCCCGTGATCAGCCCCAGCATTTT. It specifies CASSQGQPRDQPQHF.

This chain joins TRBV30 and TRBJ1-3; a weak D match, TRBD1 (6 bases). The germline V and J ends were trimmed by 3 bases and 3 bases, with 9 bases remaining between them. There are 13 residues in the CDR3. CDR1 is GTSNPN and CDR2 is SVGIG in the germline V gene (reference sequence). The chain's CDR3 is CAWRTRGGNTIYF. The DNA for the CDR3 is TGTGCCTGGAGAACCAGGGGTGGAAACACCATATATTTT.

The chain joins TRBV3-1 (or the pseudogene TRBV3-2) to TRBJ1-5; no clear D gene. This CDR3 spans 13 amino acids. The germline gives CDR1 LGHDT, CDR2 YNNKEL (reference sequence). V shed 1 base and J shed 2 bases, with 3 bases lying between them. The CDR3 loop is CASSQGGNQPQHF. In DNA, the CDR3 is TGTGCCAGCAGCCAAGGTGGCAATCAGCCCCAGCATTTT.

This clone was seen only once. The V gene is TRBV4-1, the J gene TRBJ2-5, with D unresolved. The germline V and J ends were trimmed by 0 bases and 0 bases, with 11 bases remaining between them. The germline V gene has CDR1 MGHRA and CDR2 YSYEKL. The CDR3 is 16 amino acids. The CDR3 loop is CASSQDLSYYQETQYF. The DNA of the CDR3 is TGCGCCAGCAGCCAAGACCTATCTTATTACCAAGAGACCCAGTACTTC.

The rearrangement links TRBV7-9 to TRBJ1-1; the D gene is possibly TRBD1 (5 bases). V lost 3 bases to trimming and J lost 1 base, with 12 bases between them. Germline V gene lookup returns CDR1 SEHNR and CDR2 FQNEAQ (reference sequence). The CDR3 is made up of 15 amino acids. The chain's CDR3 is CASSFPGSGNTEAFF. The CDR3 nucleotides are TGTGCCAGCAGCTTTCCAGGGTCAGGGAACACTGAAGCTTTCTTT. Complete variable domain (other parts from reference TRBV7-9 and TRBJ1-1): DTGVSQNPRHKITKRGQNVTFRCDPISEHNRLYWYRQTLGQGPEFLTYFQNEAQLEKSRLLSDRFSAERPKGSFSTLEIQRTEQGDSAMYLCASSFPGSGNTEAFFGQGTRLTVV.

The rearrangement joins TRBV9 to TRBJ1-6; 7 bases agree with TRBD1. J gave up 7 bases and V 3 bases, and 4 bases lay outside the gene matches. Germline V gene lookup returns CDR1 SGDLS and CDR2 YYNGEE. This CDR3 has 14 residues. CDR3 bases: TGTGCCAGCAGCGCTATGACAGGGAATTCACCCCTCCACTTT. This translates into CASSAMTGNSPLHF.

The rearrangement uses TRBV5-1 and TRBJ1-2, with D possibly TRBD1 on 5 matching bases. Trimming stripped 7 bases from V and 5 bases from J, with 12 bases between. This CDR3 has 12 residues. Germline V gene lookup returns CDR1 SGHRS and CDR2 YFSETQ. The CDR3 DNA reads TGCGCCAGCGGCAGGGCAGGATATGGCTACACCTTC. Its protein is CASGRAGYGYTF.

Here the CDR3 reads CASSLLLSNEQFF. The CDR3 DNA follows: TGTGCCAGCAGCTTACTCCTATCCAATGAGCAGTTCTTC. V is TRBV7-9 and J is TRBJ2-1; the D is unclear. The germline CDR1 and CDR2 sequences are SEHNR and FQNEAQ (reference sequence). V dropped 2 bases and J dropped 6 bases, with 8 bases sitting between them. The CDR3 has 13 residues.

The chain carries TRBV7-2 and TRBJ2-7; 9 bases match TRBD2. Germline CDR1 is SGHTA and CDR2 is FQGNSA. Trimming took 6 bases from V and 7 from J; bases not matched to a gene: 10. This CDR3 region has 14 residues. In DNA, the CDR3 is TGTGCCAGCAGTAGAGGCGGGAGGGCCAGGGAGCAGTACTTC. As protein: CASSRGGRAREQYF.

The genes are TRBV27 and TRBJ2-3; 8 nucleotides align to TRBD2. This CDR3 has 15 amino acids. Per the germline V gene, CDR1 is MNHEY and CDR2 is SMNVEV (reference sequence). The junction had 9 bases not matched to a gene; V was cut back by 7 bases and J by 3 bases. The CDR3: CASTFSGILTDTQYF. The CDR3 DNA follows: TGTGCCAGCACATTTAGCGGGATTCTGACAGATACGCAGTATTTT.

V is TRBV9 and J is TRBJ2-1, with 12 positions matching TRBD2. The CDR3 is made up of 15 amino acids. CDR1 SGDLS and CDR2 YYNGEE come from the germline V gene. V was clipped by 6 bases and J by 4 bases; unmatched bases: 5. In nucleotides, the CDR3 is TGTGCCAGCAATCCTCTAGCGGGAGGGTACAATGAGCAGTTCTTC. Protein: CASNPLAGGYNEQFF.

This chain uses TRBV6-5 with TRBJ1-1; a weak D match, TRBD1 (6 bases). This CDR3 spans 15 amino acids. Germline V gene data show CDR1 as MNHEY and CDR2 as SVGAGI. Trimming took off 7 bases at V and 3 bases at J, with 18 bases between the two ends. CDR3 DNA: TGTGCCAGCAATCGGGGGGCGAGTTTCGACACTGAAGCTTTCTTT. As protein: CASNRGASFDTEAFF.

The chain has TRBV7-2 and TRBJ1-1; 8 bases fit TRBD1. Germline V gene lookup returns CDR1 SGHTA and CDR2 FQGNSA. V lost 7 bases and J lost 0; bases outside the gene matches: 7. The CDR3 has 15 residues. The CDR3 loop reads CASTITGGMNTEAFF. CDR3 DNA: TGTGCCAGCACCATTACAGGGGGGATGAACACTGAAGCTTTCTTT.

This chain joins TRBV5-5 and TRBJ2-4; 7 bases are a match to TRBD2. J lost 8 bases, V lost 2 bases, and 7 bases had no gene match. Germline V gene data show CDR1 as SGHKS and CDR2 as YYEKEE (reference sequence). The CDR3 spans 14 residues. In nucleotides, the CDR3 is TGTGCCAGCAGCTTCCAGGGACTAAGGGACATTCAGTACTTC. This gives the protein CASSFQGLRDIQYF.

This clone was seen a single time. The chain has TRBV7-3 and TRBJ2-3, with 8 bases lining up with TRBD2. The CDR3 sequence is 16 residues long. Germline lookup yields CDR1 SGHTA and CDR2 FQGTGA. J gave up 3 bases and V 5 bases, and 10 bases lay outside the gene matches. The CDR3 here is CASSTPPGGGTDTQYF. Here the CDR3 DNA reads TGTGCCAGCAGCACCCCCCCCGGGGGGGGGACAGATACGCAGTATTTT.

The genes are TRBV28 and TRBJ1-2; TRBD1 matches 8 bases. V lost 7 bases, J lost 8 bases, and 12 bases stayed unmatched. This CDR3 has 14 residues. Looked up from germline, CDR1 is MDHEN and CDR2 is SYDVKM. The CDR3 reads CASMRQGRGRGYTF. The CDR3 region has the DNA TGTGCCAGCATGCGACAGGGGAGAGGGCGAGGCTACACCTTC.

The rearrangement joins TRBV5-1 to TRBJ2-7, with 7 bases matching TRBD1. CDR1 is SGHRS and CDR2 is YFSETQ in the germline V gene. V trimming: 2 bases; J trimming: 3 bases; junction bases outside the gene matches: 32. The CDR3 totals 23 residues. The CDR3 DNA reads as TGCGCCAGCAGCTTTGTTAATCCTGTCTTGGGCTTAAGGCGACAGGGTACTTTCTACGAGCAGTACTTC. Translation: CASSFVNPVLGLRRQGTFYEQYF.

This CDR3 is CASRFGTGGPQTF. In nucleotides, the CDR3 is TGTGCCAGCAGATTTGGGACAGGGGGCCCCCAGACCTTC. The chain recombines TRBV28 with TRBJ1-2, with 12 bases lining up with TRBD1. The CDR3 runs to 13 residues. The V gene end was trimmed by 6 bases and the J gene end by 14 bases; junction bases not matched to a gene: 10. From germline, CDR1 is MDHEN and CDR2 SYDVKM.

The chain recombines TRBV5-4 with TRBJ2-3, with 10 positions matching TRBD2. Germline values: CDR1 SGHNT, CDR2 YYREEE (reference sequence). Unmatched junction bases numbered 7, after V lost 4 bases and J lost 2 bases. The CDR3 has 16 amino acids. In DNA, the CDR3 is TGTGCCAGCAGCGGGGGTAGCGGGAGGTCCACAGATACGCAGTATTTT. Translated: CASSGGSGRSTDTQYF.

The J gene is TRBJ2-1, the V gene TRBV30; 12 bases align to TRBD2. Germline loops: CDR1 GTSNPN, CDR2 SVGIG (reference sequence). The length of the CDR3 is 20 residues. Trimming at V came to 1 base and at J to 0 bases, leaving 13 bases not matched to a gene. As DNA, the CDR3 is TGTGCCTGGAGTGAAACTAAGGGGACTAGCGGGCCCATCTCCTACAATGAGCAGTTCTTC. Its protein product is CAWSETKGTSGPISYNEQFF.

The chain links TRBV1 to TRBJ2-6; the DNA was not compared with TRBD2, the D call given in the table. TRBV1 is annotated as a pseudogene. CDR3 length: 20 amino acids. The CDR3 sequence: CTSSQDGSGRRFIGANVLTF. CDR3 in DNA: TGCACCAGCAGCCAAGATGGTAGCGGGAGGAGGTTTATAGGGGCCAACGTCCTGACTTTC.

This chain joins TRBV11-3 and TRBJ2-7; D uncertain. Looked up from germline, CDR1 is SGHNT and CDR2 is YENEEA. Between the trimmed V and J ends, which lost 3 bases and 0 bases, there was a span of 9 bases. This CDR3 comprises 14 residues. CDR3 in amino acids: CASSFSSSSYEQYF. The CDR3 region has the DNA TGTGCCAGCAGCTTCTCCAGTTCCTCCTACGAGCAGTACTTC.

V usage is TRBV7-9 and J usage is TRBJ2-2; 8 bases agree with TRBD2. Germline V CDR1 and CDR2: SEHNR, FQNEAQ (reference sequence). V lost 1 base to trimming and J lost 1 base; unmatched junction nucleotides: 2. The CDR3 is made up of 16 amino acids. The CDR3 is CASSLGGRRNTGELFF. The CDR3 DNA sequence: TGTGCCAGCAGCTTAGGCGGGAGGAGGAACACCGGGGAGCTGTTTTTT.

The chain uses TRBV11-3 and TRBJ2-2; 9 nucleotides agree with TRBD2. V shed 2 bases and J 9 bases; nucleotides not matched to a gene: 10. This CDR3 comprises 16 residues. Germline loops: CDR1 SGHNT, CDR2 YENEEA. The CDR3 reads CASSLYGAGGDRELFF. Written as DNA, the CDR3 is TGTGCCAGCAGCTTATATGGCGCGGGAGGGGACCGGGAGCTGTTTTTT. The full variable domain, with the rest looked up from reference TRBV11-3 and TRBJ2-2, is EAGVVQSPRYKIIEKKQPVAFWCNPISGHNTLYWYLQNLGQGPELLIRYENEEAVDDSQLPKDRFSAERLKGVDSTLKIQPAELGDSAVYLCASSLYGAGGDRELFFGEGSRLTVL.

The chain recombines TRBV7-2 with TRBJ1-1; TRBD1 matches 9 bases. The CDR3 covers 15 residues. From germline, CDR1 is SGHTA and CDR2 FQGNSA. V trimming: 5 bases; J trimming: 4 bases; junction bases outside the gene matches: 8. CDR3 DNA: TGTGCCAGCAGCCCCCGGGACAGGGCGGGCACTGAAGCTTTCTTT. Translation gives CASSPRDRAGTEAFF.

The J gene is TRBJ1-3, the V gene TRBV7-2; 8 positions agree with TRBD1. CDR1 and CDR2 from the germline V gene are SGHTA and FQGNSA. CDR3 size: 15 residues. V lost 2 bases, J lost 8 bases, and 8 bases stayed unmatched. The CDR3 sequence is CASSLFQQGGDTIYF. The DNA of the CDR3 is TGTGCCAGCAGCTTATTCCAACAGGGGGGAGACACCATATATTTT.

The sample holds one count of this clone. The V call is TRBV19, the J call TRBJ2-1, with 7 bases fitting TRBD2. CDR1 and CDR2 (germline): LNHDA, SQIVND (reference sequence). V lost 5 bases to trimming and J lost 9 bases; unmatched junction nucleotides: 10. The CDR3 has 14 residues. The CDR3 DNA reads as TGTGCCAGTAGTCCCCGGAGGGAGGGTGTTGAGCAGTTCTTC. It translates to CASSPRREGVEQFF.

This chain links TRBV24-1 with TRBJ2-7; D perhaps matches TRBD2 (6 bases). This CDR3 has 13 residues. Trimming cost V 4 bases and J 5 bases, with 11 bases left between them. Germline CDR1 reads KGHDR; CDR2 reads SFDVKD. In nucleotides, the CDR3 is TGTGCCACCAGTGACCGTGGGAGGCACGAGCAGTACTTC. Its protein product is CATSDRGRHEQYF.

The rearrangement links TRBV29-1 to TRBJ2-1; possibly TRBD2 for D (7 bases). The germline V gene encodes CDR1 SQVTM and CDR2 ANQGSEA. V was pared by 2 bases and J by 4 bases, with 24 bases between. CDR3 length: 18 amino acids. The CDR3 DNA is TGCAGCGTTGAAAGGCCCCGAAGCGGGACATTGGTGTACAATGAGCAGTTCTTC. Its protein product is CSVERPRSGTLVYNEQFF.

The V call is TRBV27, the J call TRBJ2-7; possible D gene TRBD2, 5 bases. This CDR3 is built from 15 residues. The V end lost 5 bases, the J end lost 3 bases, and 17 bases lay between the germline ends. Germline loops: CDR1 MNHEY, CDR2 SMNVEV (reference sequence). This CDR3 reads CASSAVGRGDYEQYF. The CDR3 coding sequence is TGTGCCAGCAGTGCCGTTGGCCGGGGTGACTACGAGCAGTACTTC.

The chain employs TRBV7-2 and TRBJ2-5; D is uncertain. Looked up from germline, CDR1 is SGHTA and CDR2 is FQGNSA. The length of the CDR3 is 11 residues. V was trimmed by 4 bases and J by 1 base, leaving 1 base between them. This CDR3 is CASSSQETQYF. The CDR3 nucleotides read TGTGCCAGCAGCTCCCAAGAGACCCAGTACTTC.